This T cell receptor beta chain was profiled in a study of vaccination and CD4 T cells after COVID-19. Germline V gene data show CDR1 as GTSNPN and CDR2 as SVGIG (reference sequence). The CDR3 runs to 13 residues. Trimming cost V 5 bases and J 4 bases, with 14 bases left between them. Sequenced with the Oncomine TCR Beta short-read assay was DNA taken from cultured CD4+ T cells. Each CDR3 protein is one row after TCRdb ran MiXCR on the PCR reads. The sample includes about 7,100 distinct CDR3 sequences, approximately 50% of them seen just once. Treatment described: approximately 9-day PBMC culture with coronavirus spike peptide pools or control peptides (ViraFEST assay). Gathered ahead of the COVID-19 pandemic (2011-2018) were the CD4+ T cells of the unexposed donor. Regarding this clonotype: What it binds is unknown.

The specimen was CD4+ T cells from blood, cultured in vitro. The source is a human donor in good health. The chain is built from TRBV30 and TRBJ2-5; D not certain. CDR3 region: CAWARTDLETQYF. Written as DNA, the CDR3 is TGTGCCTGGGCCAGGACCGATTTAGAGACCCAGTACTTC.